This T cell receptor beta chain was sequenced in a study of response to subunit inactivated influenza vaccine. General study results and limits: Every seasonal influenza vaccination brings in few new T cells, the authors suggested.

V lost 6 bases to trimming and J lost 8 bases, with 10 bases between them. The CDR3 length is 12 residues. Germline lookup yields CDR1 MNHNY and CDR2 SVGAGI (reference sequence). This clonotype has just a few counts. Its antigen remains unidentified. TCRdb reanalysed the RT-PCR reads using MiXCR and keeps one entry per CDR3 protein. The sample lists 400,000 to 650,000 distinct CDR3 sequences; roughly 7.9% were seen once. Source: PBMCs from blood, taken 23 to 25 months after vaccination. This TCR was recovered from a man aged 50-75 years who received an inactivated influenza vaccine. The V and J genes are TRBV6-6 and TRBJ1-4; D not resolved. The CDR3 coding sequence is TGTGCCAGCAGGACCCCCGAGGAAAAACTGTTTTTT. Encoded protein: CASRTPEEKLFF.